Below are 22 T cell receptor beta chains sequenced from a single sample in a study of T cells in Graves' hyperthyroidism and ophthalmopathy. Authors of the study amplified TCR beta CDR3 regions from RNA transcripts. First-round RT-PCR of the TCR CDR3 relied on the HTBI primer set. MiXCR was run by TCRdb on the multiplex PCR reads, yielding one entry per CDR3 protein. The table lists around 620,000 distinct CDR3 sequences, about 17% of them singletons. The specimen sequenced was blood. These receptors originate from a young woman with Graves' hyperthyroidism.

The chain links TRBV2 to TRBJ2-2, with TRBD2 matching 8 bases. Germline CDR1 and CDR2: SNHLY and FYNNEI. V was clipped by 8 bases and J by 7 bases; unmatched bases: 9. CDR3 length equals 14 residues. The CDR3 region has the DNA TGTGCCAGCGGGGTAGCGGGATGGGGCGGGGAGCTGTTTTTT. This encodes CASGVAGWGGELFF.

This clonotype was seen only a few times. V and J are TRBV3-1 and TRBJ2-3; D is unclear. From germline, CDR1 is LGHDT and CDR2 YNNKEL (reference sequence). The V end was cut by 4 bases, the J end by 0 bases, with 14 bases between. The CDR3 loop spans 16 amino acids. DNA of the CDR3: TGTGCCAGCAGCCCCCACGCACGGGCCAGCACAGATACGCAGTATTTT. Its protein product is CASSPHARASTDTQYF.

This clonotype was detected only a few times. The V call is TRBV15, the J call TRBJ2-1; TRBD1 agrees at 9 bases. Germline CDR1 is LNHNV and CDR2 is YYDKDF (reference sequence). Trimming took 1 base from V and 5 from J; bases not matched to a gene: 3. The CDR3 has 15 amino acids. DNA of the CDR3: TGTGCCACCAGCAGAGTGACAGGGGGGCACAATGAGCAGTTCTTC. Translating it yields CATSRVTGGHNEQFF.

This clonotype was seen more than once but under ten times. V usage is TRBV28 and J usage is TRBJ2-7; 8 positions match TRBD1. Germline lookup yields CDR1 MDHEN and CDR2 SYDVKM. With 6 bases clipped from V and 9 bases from J, the junction kept 13 bases outside the gene matches. This CDR3 region has 14 residues. CDR3 amino acids: CASSPPGTGSRQYF. The DNA for the CDR3 is TGTGCCAGCAGCCCACCCGGGACAGGTTCTAGGCAGTACTTC.

The V call is TRBV5-1, the J call TRBJ2-5; D is unresolved. Trimming removed 1 base from V and 5 bases from J, with 12 bases in between. The CDR3 is made up of 14 amino acids. Germline CDR1 is SGHRS and CDR2 is YFSETQ. CDR3 in amino acids: CASSLSTVEETQYF. As DNA, the CDR3 is TGCGCCAGCAGCTTGTCAACAGTAGAGGAGACCCAGTACTTC.

This clonotype has at least ten counts. The rearrangement uses TRBV24-1 and TRBJ2-1; 7 bases align to TRBD2. Germline trimming cut 5 bases from V and 4 bases from J; bases unmatched to any gene: 7. The germline V gene encodes CDR1 KGHDR and CDR2 SFDVKD. The CDR3 sequence is 15 residues long. This CDR3 reads CATSGLGGDYNEQFF. Here the CDR3 DNA reads TGTGCCACCAGTGGACTGGGGGGGGATTACAATGAGCAGTTCTTC.

This clonotype was counted between two and nine times. This sequence joins TRBV18 and TRBJ2-2; D unclear. The germline CDR1 and CDR2 sequences are KGHSH and LQKENI. Trimming removed 2 bases at V and 4 bases at J, with 8 bases between. This CDR3 has 14 amino acids. The CDR3 region is CASSPRRTTGELFF. DNA of the CDR3: TGTGCCAGCTCACCAAGGCGGACCACCGGGGAGCTGTTTTTT.

The gene calls are TRBV15 and TRBJ2-3; no firm D call. The CDR3 consists of 14 residues. Looked up from germline, CDR1 is LNHNV and CDR2 is YYDKDF (reference sequence). V shed 0 bases and J shed 10 bases, with 14 bases lying between them. CDR3: CATSRDRSGRAQYF. The DNA for the CDR3 is TGTGCCACCAGCAGAGATCGCTCGGGTCGGGCGCAGTATTTT. The whole variable domain, remainder taken from reference TRBV15 and TRBJ2-3, is DAMVIQNPRYQVTQFGKPVTLSCSQTLNHNVMYWYQQKSSQAPKLLFHYYDKDFNNEADTPDNFQSRRPNTSFCFLDIRSPGLGDTAMYLCATSRDRSGRAQYFGPGTRLTVL.

In regard to this clonotype: The junction does not match germline at one end; this may be a read error. This chain links TRBV15 with TRBJ2-5; 13 positions agree with TRBD2. This CDR3 is 18 amino acids long. Germline CDR1 is LNHNV and CDR2 is YYDKDF (reference sequence). As DNA, the CDR3 is TGTGCCATCAGCAGCGGTCCGGGACTAGCGGGAATGGTTGAGACCCAGTACTTC. Protein product: CAISSGPGLAGMVETQYF.

This clonotype has at least ten counts. This chain uses TRBV7-9 with TRBJ2-1, with 7 bases fitting TRBD2. The CDR3 covers 16 residues. The V and J ends lost 5 bases and 6 bases, in that order; junction bases with no gene match: 13. CDR1 is SEHNR, CDR2 FQNEAQ, per germline (reference sequence). The chain's CDR3 is CASSPPRSGTANEQFF. CDR3 nucleotide sequence: TGTGCCAGCAGCCCCCCGAGGAGCGGGACTGCCAATGAGCAGTTCTTC.

This clonotype was seen repeatedly, ten times or more. This chain uses TRBV6-2 or TRBV6-3 with TRBJ2-7; 10 bases match TRBD2. Unmatched junction bases numbered 8, after V lost 5 bases and J lost 4 bases. The CDR3 runs to 15 residues. Germline-derived CDR1 and CDR2 are MNHEY and SVGEGT. CDR3 residues: CASSPGTSDIYEQYF. CDR3 coding DNA: TGTGCCAGCAGTCCCGGGACTAGCGATATATACGAGCAGTACTTC.

Worth noting for this clonotype: Being one base from a much bigger clone, this may be a read error. In DNA, the CDR3 is TGCGCCGCCAAAGGAGAGCGTAAGACCCAGTACTTC. This translates into CAAKGERKTQYF. This rearrangement joins TRBV10-2 to TRBJ2-5, with unresolved D. Germline V gene sequence: CDR1 WSHSY, CDR2 SAAADI. The germline V and J ends were trimmed by 11 bases and 6 bases, with 16 bases remaining between them. The CDR3 is 12 amino acids.

The chain uses TRBV6-1 and TRBJ1-3; 7 nucleotides align to TRBD1. The V gene end was trimmed by 5 bases and the J gene end by 0 bases; junction bases not matched to a gene: 4. This CDR3 contains 15 residues. Germline V gene lookup returns CDR1 MNHNS and CDR2 SASEGT. DNA of the CDR3: TGTGCCAGCAGTAGGGGACAGAACTCTGGAAACACCATATATTTT. It codes for CASSRGQNSGNTIYF.

This rearrangement joins TRBV30 to TRBJ1-2, with a weak D call TRBD1 (5 bases). V was pared by 4 bases and J by 2 bases, with 11 bases between. Per germline, CDR1 GTSNPN and CDR2 SVGIG (reference sequence). The length of the CDR3 is 13 residues. CDR3: CAWMGDRNYGYTF. CDR3 sequence (DNA): TGTGCCTGGATGGGGGACCGAAACTATGGCTACACCTTC. Using reference TRBV30 and TRBJ1-2 for the parts outside the CDR3, the full variable domain is SQTIHQWPATLVQPVGSPLSLECTVEGTSNPNLYWYRQAAGRGLQLLFYSVGIGQISSEVPQNLSASRPQDRQFILSSKKLLLSDSGFYLCAWMGDRNYGYTFGSGTRLTVV.

This clonotype has a handful of counts. The chain is built from TRBV5-1 and TRBJ2-1; 12 bases are shared with TRBD1. Germline V gene sequence: CDR1 SGHRS, CDR2 YFSETQ. The CDR3 length is 16 residues. Trimming removed 6 bases from V and 1 base from J; junction bases left unmatched: 5. The CDR3 coding sequence is TGCGCCAGCAAGGGACAGGGGGCAATGTCCTACAATGAGCAGTTCTTC. The encoded protein is CASKGQGAMSYNEQFF.

This clonotype was recorded a few times. The DNA of the CDR3 is TGTGCCAGCAGCAAAGGACAGGGGACGGACAATGAGCAGTTCTTC. This translates into CASSKGQGTDNEQFF. The chain has TRBV4-2 and TRBJ2-1, with 9 nucleotides matching TRBD1. The CDR3 has 15 residues. Germline loops: CDR1 LGHNA, CDR2 YNFKEQ. Trimming removed 5 bases from V and 5 bases from J; junction bases left unmatched: 7.

V usage is TRBV19 and J usage is TRBJ1-2; D remains unclear. CDR3 length: 14 amino acids. V was cut by 3 bases and J by 4 bases, with 12 bases left in between. CDR1 and CDR2 from the germline V gene are LNHDA and SQIVND (reference sequence). This CDR3 reads CASSIGQQIYGYTF. CDR3 DNA sequence: TGTGCCAGTAGTATTGGTCAACAGATCTATGGCTACACCTTC.

This clonotype has at least ten counts. This chain links TRBV28 with TRBJ2-7; 9 bases are shared with TRBD2. Germline-derived CDR1 and CDR2 are MDHEN and SYDVKM. V lost 3 bases and J lost 6; bases outside the gene matches: 9. CDR3 length: 15 amino acids. The CDR3 loop is CASSFLLAGVGEQYF. CDR3 DNA: TGTGCCAGCAGTTTTCTATTAGCGGGAGTTGGCGAGCAGTACTTC. Looking up the rest from reference TRBV28 and TRBJ2-7 gives the full variable domain: DVKVTQSSRYLVKRTGEKVFLECVQDMDHENMFWYRQDPGLGLRLIYFSYDVKMKEKGDIPEGYSVSREKKERFSLILESASTNQTSMYLCASSFLLAGVGEQYFGPGTRLTVT.

This clonotype was recorded at least ten times. The junction shows a germline mismatch at one end, possibly a read error. V gene TRBV9 combines with J gene TRBJ1-1; D remains unclear. Looked up from germline, CDR1 is SGDLS and CDR2 is YYNGEE. This CDR3 is 13 amino acids long. Written as DNA, the CDR3 is TGTGCCAGCAGTGTAGGGATGAACACTGAAGCTTTCTTT. Translated: CASSVGMNTEAFF.

This clonotype was detected many times. J is TRBJ1-1 and V is TRBV29-1; possibly TRBD1 for D (6 bases). V was clipped by 6 bases and J by 0 bases, with 14 bases between them. This CDR3 is built from 14 residues. Germline assignment: CDR1 SQVTM and CDR2 ANQGSEA. CDR3 loop: CSVMLDSVNTEAFF. As DNA, the CDR3 is TGCAGCGTCATGCTGGACAGTGTGAACACTGAAGCTTTCTTT.

This clonotype was picked up many times. V usage is TRBV20-1 and J usage is TRBJ1-1, with unresolved D. The CDR3 totals 13 residues. Germline CDR1 is DFQATT and CDR2 is SNEGSKA (reference sequence). Trimming took 6 bases from V and 0 from J, leaving 11 bases between them. In nucleotides, the CDR3 is TGCAGTGCCCTCCGGAGGCTGAACACTGAAGCTTTCTTT. It translates to CSALRRLNTEAFF.

This clonotype was counted ten times or more. The chain combines TRBV28 with TRBJ2-7, with 7 nucleotides matching TRBD1. CDR3 size: 12 residues. CDR1 is MDHEN and CDR2 is SYDVKM in the germline V gene. V gave up 6 bases and J gave up 7 bases; unmatched junction bases: 6. CDR3 residues: CASRDRILEQYF. The DNA of the CDR3 is TGTGCCAGCAGGGACAGGATCCTTGAGCAGTACTTC.